A selection of T cell receptor beta chains follows, all from one sample in a study of blood T cells in healthy people across ages. TCRdb analysed the 5' RACE reads with MiXCR anew, one entry per CDR3 protein. The sample includes about 1.6 million distinct CDR3 sequences, about 31% seen only once; the top ten take 11%. The specimen sequenced was blood. The receptors were sampled from a woman in her 30s in good health. Both conserved end residues are part of each CDR3. Each record gives: CDR3 protein, CDR3 DNA, D gene, clone size, J gene, V gene. D genes are given only for firm matches. The size entry is marked missing in some rows and otherwise reads once, few, many or a size class.

CSVTGLNEQFF TGCAGCGTTACAGGGCTCAATGAGCAGTTCTTC NA few TRBJ2-1 TRBV29-1
CTSSFAGQGMETQYF TGTACCAGCAGCTTCGCGGGACAGGGGATGGAGACCCAGTACTTC TRBD1 NA TRBJ2-5 TRBV7-2
CASSQPARLRGYGYTF TGCGCCAGCAGCCAACCGGCTCGTTTGCGAGGGTATGGCTACACCTTC NA many TRBJ1-2 TRBV4-1
CASSYLIEGRGAYF TGTGCCAGCAGTTATCTAATCGAGGGTCGGGGGGCGTACTTC NA NA TRBJ2-5 TRBV6-6
CASSERGQSSYNEQYF TGTGCCAGCAGTGAAAGGGGTCAGAGCTCCTACAATGAGCAGTACTTC NA NA TRBJ2-7 TRBV6-1
CASSHHPDEQYF TGTGCCAGCAGCCATCATCCCGACGAGCAGTACTTC NA NA TRBJ2-7 TRBV28
CASSFPGTGANSNEQFF TGCGCCAGCAGCTTCCCCGGGACAGGGGCTAATTCCAATGAGCAGTTCTTC TRBD1 few TRBJ2-1 TRBV5-1
CASSSAGTSGRWGYEQYF TGTGCCAGCAGCAGCGCCGGGACTAGCGGGAGATGGGGCTACGAGCAGTACTTC TRBD2 few TRBJ2-7 TRBV14
CTSSQDKLAGETQYF TGTACCAGCAGCCAAGATAAGCTAGCGGGAGAGACCCAGTACTTC TRBD2 few TRBJ2-5 TRBV3-1
CASSGNLLAGNYEQYF TGTGCCAGCAGTGGAAACTTACTAGCGGGGAATTACGAGCAGTACTTC TRBD2 once TRBJ2-7 TRBV6-1
CSASKGVLNQPQHF TGCAGTGCTAGCAAAGGGGTTTTAAATCAGCCCCAGCATTTT NA few TRBJ1-5 TRBV20-1
CASSELHGYTF TGTGCCAGCAGTGAACTTCATGGCTACACCTTC NA NA TRBJ1-2 TRBV25-1
CSAGDGQGSEQYF TGCAGTGCTGGGGATGGACAGGGCTCCGAGCAGTACTTC TRBD1 many TRBJ2-7 TRBV20-1
CASSELDSGRAGYEQFF TGTGCCAGCAGCGAGTTGGATAGCGGGAGGGCCGGGTATGAGCAGTTCTTC TRBD2 NA TRBJ2-1 TRBV7-9
CASSDAGNTGERFF TGTGCCAGCAGTGACGCAGGGAACACCGGGGAGCGGTTTTTT NA once TRBJ2-2 TRBV25-1
CAWKRSNTGELFF TGTGCCTGGAAGCGGTCCAACACCGGGGAGCTGTTTTTT NA NA TRBJ2-2 TRBV30
CSVEGLAGEGQFF TGCAGCGTTGAAGGCCTAGCGGGGGAGGGGCAGTTCTTC TRBD2 few TRBJ2-1 TRBV29-1
CASSVGPNSYNEQFF TGTGCCAGCAGCGTAGGACCAAACTCCTACAATGAGCAGTTCTTC NA few TRBJ2-1 TRBV9
CASFGRDRGTGELFF TGTGCCAGCTTCGGTCGGGACAGGGGCACCGGGGAGCTGTTTTTT TRBD1 NA TRBJ2-2 TRBV11-2
CASSPAWTGTDTQYF TGTGCCAGCAGCCCCGCCTGGACGGGCACAGATACGCAGTATTTT NA NA TRBJ2-3 TRBV9
CASSPTGTLVTDTQYF TGTGCCAGCAGCCCCACCGGGACCCTCGTTACAGATACGCAGTATTTT NA NA TRBJ2-3 TRBV9
CASSRTILYSEQFF TGTGCCAGCAGCCGGACTATCCTCTACAGTGAGCAGTTCTTC NA NA TRBJ2-1 TRBV27
CASSSRDRGTWGEKLFF TGTGCCAGCAGTTCCCGGGACAGGGGAACTTGGGGGGAAAAACTGTTTTTT TRBD1 NA TRBJ1-4 TRBV27
CSARRGAGDQPQHF TGCAGTGCTAGGAGGGGGGCAGGCGATCAGCCCCAGCATTTT NA NA TRBJ1-5 TRBV20-1
CASRDPAIGVRRGYTF TGCGCCAGCAGGGACCCGGCCATAGGGGTGCGGAGGGGCTACACCTTC NA NA TRBJ1-2 TRBV4-1
CASSSRAGGPVNEQFF TGTGCCAGCAGTTCCCGAGCGGGGGGGCCGGTAAATGAGCAGTTCTTC TRBD2 NA TRBJ2-1 TRBV12-3/TRBV12-4
CASSIRGATNEKLFF TGTGCCAGCAGCATCCGAGGGGCAACTAATGAAAAACTGTTTTTT NA NA TRBJ1-4 TRBV9
CASSLEVKGDHEQYF TGCGCCAGCAGCTTGGAGGTAAAGGGGGACCACGAGCAGTACTTC NA NA TRBJ2-7 TRBV5-1
CSVAHSGGLYNEQFF TGCAGCGTAGCTCATAGCGGGGGGCTTTACAATGAGCAGTTCTTC TRBD2 many TRBJ2-1 TRBV29-1
CASSRWTGMRGTDTQYF TGTGCCAGCTCACGTTGGACAGGGATGAGAGGCACAGATACGCAGTATTTT TRBD1 NA TRBJ2-3 TRBV18